Sequencing of this T cell receptor beta chain was carried out in a study of blood T cells in healthy people across ages. Researchers report isolating at least 7 million PBMCs per sample. The germline V gene encodes CDR1 MNHNY and CDR2 SVGAGI (reference sequence). CDR3 length: 14 amino acids. Remarks on this clonotype: Germline and junction disagree at one end, which may indicate a read error.

Then a second PCR, running about 6 to 11 cycles, was carried out with a sample-barcoded 5' primer and a J-beta primer mix. TCRdb re-derived calls from the 5' RACE reads in MiXCR, one entry per CDR3 protein. The sample carries 800,000 to 900,000 distinct CDR3 sequences, about 62% recorded once. The source material was blood. The receptor was derived from a man aged 25 to 40 in good health. The chain links TRBV6-6 to TRBJ2-4; the D gene could be TRBD1 or TRBD2 (5 bases each). The J call may be in error: the DNA end matches TRBJ2-7 better. This CDR3 reads CANSVAGTAYEQYF. DNA for the CDR3: TGTGCCAACAGTGTCGCCGGGACCGCCTACGAGCAGTACTTC.